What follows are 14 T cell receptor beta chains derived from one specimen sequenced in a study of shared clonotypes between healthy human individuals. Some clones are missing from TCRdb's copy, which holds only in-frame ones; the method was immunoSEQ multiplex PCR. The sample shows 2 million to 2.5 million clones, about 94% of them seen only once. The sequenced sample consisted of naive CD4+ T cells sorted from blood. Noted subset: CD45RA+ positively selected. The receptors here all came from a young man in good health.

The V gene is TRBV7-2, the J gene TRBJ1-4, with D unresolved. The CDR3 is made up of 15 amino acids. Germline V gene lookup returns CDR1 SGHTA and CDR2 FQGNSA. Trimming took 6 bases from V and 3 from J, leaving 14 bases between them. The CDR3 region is CASRPRPNPNEKLFF. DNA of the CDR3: TGTGCCAGCAGACCCCGTCCGAACCCTAATGAAAAACTGTTTTTT.

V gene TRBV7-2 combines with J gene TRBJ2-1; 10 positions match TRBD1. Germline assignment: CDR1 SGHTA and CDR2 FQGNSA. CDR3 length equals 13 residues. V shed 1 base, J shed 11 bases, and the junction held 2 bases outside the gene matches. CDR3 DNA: TGTGCCAGCAGCTTAGAGGGACAGGGGAAGCAGTTCTTC. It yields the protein CASSLEGQGKQFF.

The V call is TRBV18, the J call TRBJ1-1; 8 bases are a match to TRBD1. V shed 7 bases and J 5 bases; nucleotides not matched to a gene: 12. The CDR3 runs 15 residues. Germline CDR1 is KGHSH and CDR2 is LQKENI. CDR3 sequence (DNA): TGTGCCAGCTTACGGACAGGGAATGAGTGGACTGAAGCTTTCTTT. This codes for CASLRTGNEWTEAFF.

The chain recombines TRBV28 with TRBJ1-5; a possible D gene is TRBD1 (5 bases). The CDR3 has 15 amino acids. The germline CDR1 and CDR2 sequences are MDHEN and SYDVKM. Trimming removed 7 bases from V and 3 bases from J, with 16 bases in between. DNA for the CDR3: TGTGCCAGCAATGAGGGGCAGGCGTTCAATCAGCCCCAGCATTTT. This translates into CASNEGQAFNQPQHF.

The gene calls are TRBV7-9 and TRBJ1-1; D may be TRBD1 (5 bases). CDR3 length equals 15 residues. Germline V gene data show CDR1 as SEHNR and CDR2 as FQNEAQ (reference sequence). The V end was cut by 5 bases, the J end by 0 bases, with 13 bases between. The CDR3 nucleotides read TGTGCCAGCAGCAAGACAGAAACCTTGAACACTGAAGCTTTCTTT. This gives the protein CASSKTETLNTEAFF.

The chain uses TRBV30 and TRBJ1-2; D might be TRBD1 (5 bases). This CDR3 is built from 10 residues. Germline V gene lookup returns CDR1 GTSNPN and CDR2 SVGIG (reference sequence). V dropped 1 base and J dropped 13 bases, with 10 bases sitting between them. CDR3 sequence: CAWSDRRCTF. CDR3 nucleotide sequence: TGTGCCTGGAGTGACAGGAGATGCACCTTC.

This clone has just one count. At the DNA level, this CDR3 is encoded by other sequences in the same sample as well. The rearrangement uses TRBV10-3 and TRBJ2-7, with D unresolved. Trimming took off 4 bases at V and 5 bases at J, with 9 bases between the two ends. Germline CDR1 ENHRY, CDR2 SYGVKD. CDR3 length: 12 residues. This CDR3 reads CAISAGGNEQYF. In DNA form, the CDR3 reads TGTGCCATCAGTGCCGGTGGTAACGAGCAGTACTTC.

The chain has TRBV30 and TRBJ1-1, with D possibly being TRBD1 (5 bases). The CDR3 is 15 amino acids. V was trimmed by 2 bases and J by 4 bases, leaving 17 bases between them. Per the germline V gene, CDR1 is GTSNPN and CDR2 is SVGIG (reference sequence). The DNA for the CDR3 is TGTGCCTGGAGTTCCTCGTTCAGGGTTGGCACTGAAGCTTTCTTT. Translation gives CAWSSSFRVGTEAFF.

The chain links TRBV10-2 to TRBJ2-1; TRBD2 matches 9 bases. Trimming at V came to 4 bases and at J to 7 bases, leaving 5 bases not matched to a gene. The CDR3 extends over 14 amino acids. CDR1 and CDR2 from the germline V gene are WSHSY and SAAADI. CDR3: CASSVGTSKNEQFF. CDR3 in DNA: TGCGCCAGCAGTGTGGGGACTAGCAAAAATGAGCAGTTCTTC.

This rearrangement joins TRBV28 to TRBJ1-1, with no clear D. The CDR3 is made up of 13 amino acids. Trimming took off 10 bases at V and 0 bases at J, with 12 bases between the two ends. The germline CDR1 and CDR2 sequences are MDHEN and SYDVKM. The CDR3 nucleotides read TGTGCCACGGGGATGGGTCTGAACACTGAAGCTTTCTTT. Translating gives CATGMGLNTEAFF. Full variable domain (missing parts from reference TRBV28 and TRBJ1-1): DVKVTQSSRYLVKRTGEKVFLECVQDMDHENMFWYRQDPGLGLRLIYFSYDVKMKEKGDIPEGYSVSREKKERFSLILESASTNQTSMYLCATGMGLNTEAFFGQGTRLTVV.

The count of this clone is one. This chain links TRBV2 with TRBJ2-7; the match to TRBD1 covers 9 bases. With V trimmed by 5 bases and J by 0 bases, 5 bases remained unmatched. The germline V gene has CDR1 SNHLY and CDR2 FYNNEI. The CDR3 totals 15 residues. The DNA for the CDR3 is TGTGCCAGCAGTACAGGGGGCAAAAGCTCCTACGAGCAGTACTTC. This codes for CASSTGGKSSYEQYF. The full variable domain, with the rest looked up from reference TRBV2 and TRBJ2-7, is EPEVTQTPSHQVTQMGQEVILRCVPISNHLYFYWYRQILGQKVEFLVSFYNNEISEKSEIFDDQFSVERPDGSNFTLKIRSTKLEDSAMYFCASSTGGKSSYEQYFGPGTRLTVT.

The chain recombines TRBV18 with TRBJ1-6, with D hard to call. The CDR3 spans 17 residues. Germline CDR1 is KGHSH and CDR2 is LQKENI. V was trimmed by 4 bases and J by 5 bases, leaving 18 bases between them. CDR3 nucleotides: TGTGCCAGCTCACAGAACGCCGTTGGGGTCGATAATTCACCCCTCCACTTT. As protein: CASSQNAVGVDNSPLHF. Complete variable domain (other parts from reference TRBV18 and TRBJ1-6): NAGVMQNPRHLVRRRGQEARLRCSPMKGHSHVYWYRQLPEEGLKFMVYLQKENIIDESGMPKERFSAEFPKEGPSILRIQQVVRGDSAAYFCASSQNAVGVDNSPLHFGNGTRLTVT.

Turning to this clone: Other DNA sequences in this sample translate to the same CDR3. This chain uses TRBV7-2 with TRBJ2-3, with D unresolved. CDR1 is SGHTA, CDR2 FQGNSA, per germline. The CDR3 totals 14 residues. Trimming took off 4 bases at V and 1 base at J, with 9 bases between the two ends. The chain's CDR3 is CASSSRSGTDTQYF. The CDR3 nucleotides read TGTGCCAGCAGCTCCCGGAGCGGCACAGATACGCAGTATTTT. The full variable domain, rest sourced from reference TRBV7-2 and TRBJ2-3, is GAGVSQSPSNKVTEKGKDVELRCDPISGHTALYWYRQSLGQGLEFLIYFQGNSAPDKSGLPSDRFSAERTGGSVSTLTIQRTQQEDSAVYLCASSSRSGTDTQYFGPGTRLTVL.

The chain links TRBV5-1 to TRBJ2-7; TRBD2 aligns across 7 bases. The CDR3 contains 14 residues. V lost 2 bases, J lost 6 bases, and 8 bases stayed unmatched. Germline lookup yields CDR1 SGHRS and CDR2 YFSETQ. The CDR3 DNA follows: TGCGCCAGCAGCTTAACGCGGGAGATCGGCGAGCAGTACTTC. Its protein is CASSLTREIGEQYF. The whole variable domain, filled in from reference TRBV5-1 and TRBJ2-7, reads KAGVTQTPRYLIKTRGQQVTLSCSPISGHRSVSWYQQTPGQGLQFLFEYFSETQRNKGNFPGRFSGRQFSNSRSEMNVSTLELGDSALYLCASSLTREIGEQYFGPGTRLTVT.